A single sample gave rise to the 16 T cell receptor beta chains below, sequenced in a study of CD8+CD57+ T cells in acquired aplastic anemia. Selection for sequencing was limited to patients who had shown CD8+CD57+ cell expansion by flow cytometry. The TCR beta profiling, which covered VDJ combination and CDR3 sequence, was carried out using genomic DNA as the template. Each CDR3 protein gets one entry after TCRdb re-called the reads with MiXCR. The repertoire holds some 180,000 distinct CDR3 sequences, with 55% to 65% as singletons. Sequencing used sorted CD4+, CD8+, or CD8+CD57+ T cells (not recorded which) from PBMCs. These receptors came from a human donor with aplastic anemia.

This clonotype was counted many times. The chain joins TRBV5-4 to TRBJ1-2, with D possibly TRBD1 on 5 matching bases. V was shortened by 0 bases and J by 8 bases, with 17 bases between the two germline ends. Germline V gene lookup returns CDR1 SGHNT and CDR2 YYREEE (reference sequence). The CDR3 sequence is 15 residues long. The CDR3 loop reads CASSLGGSPIDGYTF. In nucleotides, the CDR3 is TGTGCCAGCAGCTTGGGGGGGTCTCCAATCGACGGCTACACCTTC.

The rearrangement uses TRBV5-1 and TRBJ2-7; 7 bases agree with TRBD1. Germline V CDR1 and CDR2: SGHRS, YFSETQ. The CDR3 length is 14 residues. Trimming cost V 4 bases and J 0 bases; bases outside gene matches: 4. CDR3 loop: CASSPGQNSYEQYF. CDR3 nucleotide sequence: TGCGCCAGCAGCCCGGGACAGAACTCCTACGAGCAGTACTTC.

This rearrangement joins TRBV3-1 to TRBJ2-6; D ambiguous. Germline V lookup: CDR1 LGHDT, CDR2 YNNKEL (reference sequence). This CDR3 spans 15 amino acids. Trimming left V 6 bases short and J 0 bases short, with 9 bases between. The CDR3 region is CASSRPSSGANVLTF. The CDR3 DNA sequence: TGTGCCAGCAGTCGACCTAGCTCTGGGGCCAACGTCCTGACTTTC.

This clonotype was counted many times. The chain links TRBV2 to TRBJ2-3; 11 bases are a match to TRBD2. J lost 0 bases, V lost 7 bases, and 24 bases had no gene match. Germline CDR1 is SNHLY and CDR2 is FYNNEI. CDR3 length equals 22 residues. This CDR3 is CASIPPEGSRLAGSTSTDTQYF. The CDR3 DNA sequence: TGTGCCAGCATACCACCCGAGGGTTCTAGACTAGCGGGGTCCACTAGCACAGATACGCAGTATTTT.

To note about this clonotype: The junction and the germline gene differ at one end; a read error may be behind it. This chain links TRBV6-5 with TRBJ2-5; D gene unclear. The CDR3 extends over 15 amino acids. Germline CDR1 MNHEY, CDR2 SVGAGI. The CDR3 nucleotides read TGTGCCAGCAGTTACCGAAGCCGCTCCCAAGAGACCCAGTACTTT. This sequence encodes CASSYRSRSQETQYF.

In regard to this clonotype: Lacking the conserved final phenylalanine or tryptophan, this CDR3 likely reflects a read error. The V and J genes are TRBV20-1 and TRBJ2-3, with D uncertain. CDR3 length: 14 residues. Germline V gene data show CDR1 as DFQATT and CDR2 as SNEGSKA (reference sequence). With 0 bases removed from V and 1 base from J, the gap between germline ends came to 8 bases. The CDR3 reads CSARDQARTDTQYL. CDR3 DNA sequence: TGCAGTGCTAGAGATCAAGCTCGCACAGATACGCAGTATTTA.

Here the CDR3 DNA reads TGTGCCACCCGGGGGAACCAAGAGACCCAGTACTTC. Translation gives CATRGNQETQYF. V is TRBV24-1 and J is TRBJ2-5; D may be TRBD2 (6 bases). The CDR3 runs to 12 residues. Germline V gives CDR1 KGHDR, CDR2 SFDVKD. With 9 bases removed from V and 0 bases from J, the gap between germline ends came to 7 bases.

This clonotype was picked up a small number of times. The rearrangement joins TRBV15 to TRBJ2-5; D possibly corresponds to TRBD2 (5 bases). CDR1 LNHNV and CDR2 YYDKDF come from the germline V gene (reference sequence). Between the trimmed V and J ends, which lost 1 base and 1 base, there was a span of 7 bases. The CDR3 runs to 14 residues. The DNA for the CDR3 is TGTGCCACCAGCAGAGTTACTAGCCAAGAGACCCAGTACTTC. It specifies CATSRVTSQETQYF.

The chain carries TRBV2 and TRBJ1-6; D uncertain. The germline V gene encodes CDR1 SNHLY and CDR2 FYNNEI. Trimming removed 6 bases from V and 3 bases from J, with 12 bases in between. CDR3 length equals 15 residues. Here the CDR3 reads CASSLDTDYNSPLHF. The CDR3 coding sequence is TGTGCCAGCAGCTTAGACACGGACTATAATTCACCCCTCCACTTT.

This clonotype came up many times. The gene calls are TRBV7-9 and TRBJ2-2; TRBD2 agrees at 7 bases. Germline CDR1 SEHNR, CDR2 FQNEAQ (reference sequence). The CDR3 sequence is 13 residues long. V was pared by 4 bases and J by 5 bases, with 1 base of the junction left unmatched. CDR3: CASSWGGTGELFF. The CDR3 DNA follows: TGTGCCAGCAGCTGGGGGGGAACCGGGGAGCTGTTTTTT. Full variable domain (remainder filled in from reference TRBV7-9 and TRBJ2-2): DTGVSQNPRHKITKRGQNVTFRCDPISEHNRLYWYRQTLGQGPEFLTYFQNEAQLEKSRLLSDRFSAERPKGSFSTLEIQRTEQGDSAMYLCASSWGGTGELFFGEGSRLTVL.

The rearrangement uses TRBV19 and TRBJ2-5, with TRBD1 as a possible D gene (6 bases). Germline values: CDR1 LNHDA, CDR2 SQIVND (reference sequence). The CDR3 loop spans 14 amino acids. Trimming shortened V by 2 bases and J by 7 bases, and 14 bases separated the two germline ends. CDR3 protein: CASSIMGAKGTQYF. CDR3 DNA sequence: TGTGCCAGTAGTATAATGGGGGCCAAGGGGACCCAGTACTTC.

V and J are TRBV20-1 and TRBJ2-3, with TRBD2 matching over 9 bases. The length of the CDR3 is 16 residues. Germline CDR1 DFQATT, CDR2 SNEGSKA (reference sequence). V was pared by 5 bases and J by 0 bases, with 9 bases of the junction left unmatched. The CDR3 DNA reads as TGCAGTGCTCAATACCCGGGACTAGCTAGCACAGATACGCAGTATTTT. Translating gives CSAQYPGLASTDTQYF.

The chain joins TRBV15 to TRBJ2-5; tentatively, D is TRBD1 or TRBD2 (5 bases each). This CDR3 is 15 amino acids long. V was clipped by 7 bases and J by 4 bases, with 19 bases between them. In germline, CDR1 is LNHNV, CDR2 YYDKDF (reference sequence). In DNA form, the CDR3 reads TGTGCCACCATGGGGGAGATGGGGTCACGAGAGACCCAGTACTTC. Residues: CATMGEMGSRETQYF.

The gene calls are TRBV4-1 and TRBJ2-7; either TRBD1 or TRBD2 may fit D (5 bases each). Germline assignment: CDR1 MGHRA and CDR2 YSYEKL. The CDR3 covers 16 residues. Trimming took off 1 base at V and 1 base at J, with 14 bases between the two ends. Here the CDR3 reads CASSQGGWGLSYEQYF. The CDR3, as DNA: TGCGCCAGCAGCCAAGGGGGATGGGGGTTATCCTACGAGCAGTACTTC.

This clonotype was picked up many times. This sequence may be a read error, since a much larger clone differs from it by one base. The V gene is TRBV10-3, the J gene TRBJ2-5; 9 bases fit TRBD1. Germline V lookup: CDR1 ENHRY, CDR2 SYGVKD. This CDR3 region has 14 residues. V was pared by 8 bases and J by 5 bases, with 9 bases of the junction left unmatched. The CDR3 nucleotides are TGTGCCATCCGGGACAGGGAAGATGCGGAGACCCAGTACTTC. It specifies CAIRDREDAETQYF.

This clonotype showed up just once. The chain uses TRBV7-9 and TRBJ1-3, with no clear D. Germline-derived CDR1 and CDR2 are SEHNR and FQNEAQ (reference sequence). This CDR3 has 15 amino acids. V was pared by 5 bases and J by 0 bases, with 11 bases between. The CDR3 reads CASSVGKGSGNTIYF. The CDR3 DNA reads TGTGCCAGCAGCGTAGGGAAGGGCTCTGGAAACACCATATATTTT.